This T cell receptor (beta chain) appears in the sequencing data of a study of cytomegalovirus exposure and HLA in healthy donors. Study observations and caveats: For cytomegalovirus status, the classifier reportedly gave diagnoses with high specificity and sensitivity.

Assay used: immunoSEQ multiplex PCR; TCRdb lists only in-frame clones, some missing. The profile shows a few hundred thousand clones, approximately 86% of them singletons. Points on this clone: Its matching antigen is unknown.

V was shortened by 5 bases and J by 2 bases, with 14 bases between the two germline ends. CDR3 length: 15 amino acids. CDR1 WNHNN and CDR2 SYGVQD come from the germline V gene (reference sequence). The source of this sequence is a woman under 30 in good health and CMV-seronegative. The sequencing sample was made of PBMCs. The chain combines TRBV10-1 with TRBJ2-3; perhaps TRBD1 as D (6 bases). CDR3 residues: CASSRDMRSTDTQYF. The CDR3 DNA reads TGCGCCAGCAGTCGGGACATGAGATCCACAGATACGCAGTATTTT.